This is a list of T cell receptor beta chains from one sample in a study of OX40 agonist ivuxolimab in advanced cancers. This table comes from immunoSEQ multiplex PCR, and its TCRdb copy is limited to in-frame clones, with some not included. Of 77,000 or so clones listed, 80% to 95% are singletons. The sample consisted of CD4+ or CD8+ T cells sorted from blood, taken in a trial of the OX40 agonist ivuxolimab. Every receptor here comes from an adult with an advanced solid tumor such as melanoma, head and neck, liver or kidney cancer. Each CDR3 is given with its conserved first and last residue. The D gene is left open where the match is weak. Part of the rows lack a size; the others show once, few, many or a class for expanded clones.

d_gene	len	v_gene	abundance	j_gene	CDR3aa	CDR3nt
TRBD2	19	TRBV7-9	.	TRBJ2-1	CASSLGLAVALSSYNEQFF	TGTGCCAGCAGCTTAGGGCTAGCGGTGGCCCTTAGCTCCTACAATGAGCAGTTCTTC
TRBD1	16	TRBV18	.	TRBJ2-7	CASSPIGGQGLYEQYF	TGTGCCAGCTCACCAATAGGGGGACAGGGTCTGTACGAGCAGTACTTC
.	11	TRBV11-3	.	TRBJ2-1	CASSPSGEQFF	TGTGCCAGCAGCCCCAGCGGTGAGCAGTTCTTC
TRBD2	15	TRBV5-1	.	TRBJ2-3	CASSLGRGGTDTQYF	TGCGCCAGCAGCTTGGGGCGGGGGGGCACAGATACGCAGTATTTT
.	13	TRBV29-1	once	TRBJ1-2	CSANSGERGGYTF	TGCAGCGCCAATTCGGGAGAGAGAGGTGGCTACACCTTC
.	16	TRBV18	.	TRBJ1-1	CASSPSRGGGNTEAFF	TGTGCCAGCTCACCTTCAAGGGGAGGGGGGAACACTGAAGCTTTCTTT
.	15	TRBV28	.	TRBJ2-5	CASSPLAGAQETQYF	TGTGCCAGCAGTCCTCTCGCCGGGGCGCAAGAGACCCAGTACTTC
.	14	TRBV5-8	.	TRBJ2-4	CASNPGLAKNIQYF	TGTGCCAGCAACCCGGGACTAGCCAAAAACATTCAGTACTTC
.	14	TRBV19	once	TRBJ2-1	CASSIGVSYNEQFF	TGTGCCAGTAGTATTGGGGTTTCATACAATGAGCAGTTCTTC
TRBD1	13	TRBV5-6	.	TRBJ2-1	CASRRHRGIEQFF	TGTGCCAGCAGACGCCACAGGGGGATTGAGCAGTTCTTC
TRBD1	17	TRBV5-8	once	TRBJ1-5	CASSLGRGLNSNQPQHF	TGTGCCAGCAGCTTGGGCAGGGGGCTAAATAGCAATCAGCCCCAGCATTTT
.	12	TRBV7-2	.	TRBJ2-1	CASSLDPNEQFF	TGTGCCAGCAGCTTAGACCCCAATGAGCAGTTCTTC
.	12	TRBV27	.	TRBJ1-2	CASMGGHYGYTF	TGTGCCAGCATGGGGGGGCACTATGGCTACACCTTC
.	14	TRBV19	.	TRBJ2-7	CASSIGGRLYEQYF	TGTGCCAGTAGTATTGGAGGCAGGCTGTACGAGCAGTACTTC
.	14	TRBV7-2	.	TRBJ2-5	CASSLEGLGKTQYF	TGTGCCAGCAGCTTAGAGGGCCTGGGGAAGACCCAGTACTTC
.	13	TRBV7-9	.	TRBJ1-1	CASSFEGVNEAFF	TGTGCCAGCAGCTTTGAAGGGGTAAATGAAGCTTTCTTT
.	14	TRBV18	once	TRBJ2-7	CASSPQEQGHEQYF	TGTGCCAGCTCACCACAGGAACAGGGCCACGAGCAGTACTTC
TRBD1	15	TRBV19	.	TRBJ2-7	CASSIGGTGTYEQYF	TGTGCCAGTAGTATAGGTGGGACAGGGACCTACGAGCAGTACTTC
TRBD2	14	TRBV19	.	TRBJ2-2	CASGTSGTTGELFF	TGTGCCAGTGGGACTAGCGGGACCACCGGGGAGCTGTTTTTT
.	13	TRBV7-9	.	TRBJ1-2	CASSREEGCGYTF	TGTGCCAGCAGCCGGGAAGAGGGATGTGGCTACACCTTC
TRBD1	16	TRBV6-4	.	TRBJ1-5	CASSDDGTGGEQPQHF	TGTGCCAGCAGTGACGATGGGACAGGGGGGGAGCAGCCCCAGCATTTT
.	14	TRBV7-3	.	TRBJ1-5	CASSLTTGGQPQHF	TGTGCCAGCAGCTTGACGACAGGCGGTCAGCCCCAGCATTTT